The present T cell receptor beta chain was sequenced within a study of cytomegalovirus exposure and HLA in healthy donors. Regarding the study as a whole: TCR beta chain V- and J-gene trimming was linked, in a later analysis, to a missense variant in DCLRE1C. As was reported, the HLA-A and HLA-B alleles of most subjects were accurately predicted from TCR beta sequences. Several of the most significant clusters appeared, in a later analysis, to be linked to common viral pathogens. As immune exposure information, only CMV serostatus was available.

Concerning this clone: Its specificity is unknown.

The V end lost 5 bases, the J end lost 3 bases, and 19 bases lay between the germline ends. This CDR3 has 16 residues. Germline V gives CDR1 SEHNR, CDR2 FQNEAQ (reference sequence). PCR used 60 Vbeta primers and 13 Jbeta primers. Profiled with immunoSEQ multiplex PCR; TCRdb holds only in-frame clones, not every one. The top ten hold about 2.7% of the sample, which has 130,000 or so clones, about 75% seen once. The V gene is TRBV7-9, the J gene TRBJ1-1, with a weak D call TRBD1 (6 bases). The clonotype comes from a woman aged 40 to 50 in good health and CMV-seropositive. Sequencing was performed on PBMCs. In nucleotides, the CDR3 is TGTGCCAGCAGCGCACAGGGCCGCGGGCCCTACACTGAAGCTTTCTTT. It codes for CASSAQGRGPYTEAFF.